The subject of this entry is one TCR beta chain. V lost 3 bases, J lost 1 base, and 5 bases stayed unmatched. This CDR3 is 15 amino acids long. Germline V lookup: CDR1 SGHRS, CDR2 YFSETQ. The sample belongs to a study of blood T cell repertoires in COVID-19. Clones were sequenced by immunoSEQ multiplex PCR, and TCRdb holds only the in-frame ones, with some missing. Of roughly 200,000 clones listed, approximately 86% are singletons. This rearrangement joins TRBV5-1 to TRBJ1-1, with 8 bases fitting TRBD1. The clonotype comes from a woman aged 45-65 years with COVID-19, enrolled during active disease. Sequencing input: peripheral blood. CDR3 in DNA: TGCGCCAGCAGCTCCCGGACAGGGCAGAACACTGAAGCTTTCTTT. This translates into CASSSRTGQNTEAFF.